Below are 31 T cell receptor beta chains sequenced from a single sample in a study of cytomegalovirus exposure and HLA in healthy donors. This PCR relied on a set of 60 Vbeta primers and 13 Jbeta primers. This table comes from immunoSEQ multiplex PCR, and its TCRdb copy is limited to in-frame clones, with some not included. This sample has under 120,000 clones, with 74% found just once. Sequencing used PBMCs. The receptors here all came from a man between 50 and 59 years old in good health and CMV-seropositive.

The V gene is TRBV5-1, the J gene TRBJ2-1; possible D gene TRBD1, 6 bases. CDR1 is SGHRS, CDR2 YFSETQ, per germline. The CDR3 totals 12 residues. V lost 5 bases to trimming and J lost 12 bases, with 15 bases between them. The CDR3 coding sequence is TGCGCCAGCAGTCTGGAACAGGGAACGCAGTTCTTC. It specifies CASSLEQGTQFF. The entire variable domain, with the rest obtained from reference TRBV5-1 and TRBJ2-1, is as follows: KAGVTQTPRYLIKTRGQQVTLSCSPISGHRSVSWYQQTPGQGLQFLFEYFSETQRNKGNFPGRFSGRQFSNSRSEMNVSTLELGDSALYLCASSLEQGTQFFGPGTRLTVL.

The chain is built from TRBV6-1 and TRBJ2-1; TRBD1 matches 9 bases. Germline values: CDR1 MNHNS, CDR2 SASEGT. V dropped 6 bases and J dropped 8; count of bases not matched to a gene: 11. This CDR3 is built from 15 residues. The DNA of the CDR3 is TGTGCCAGCAGAGAGGACAGGGGAAGGTGGGATGAGCAGTTCTTC. Its translation: CASREDRGRWDEQFF.

The chain combines TRBV2 with TRBJ2-5; 11 nucleotides match TRBD2. CDR3 length equals 15 residues. The germline V gene has CDR1 SNHLY and CDR2 FYNNEI. V trimming: 8 bases; J trimming: 5 bases; junction bases outside the gene matches: 10. In DNA, the CDR3 is TGTGCCAGCTCGTCCGGGACTAGCGGCGGGGAGACCCAGTACTTC. It is translated as CASSSGTSGGETQYF.

This clone was picked up a small number of times. V usage is TRBV6-5 and J usage is TRBJ1-4; no definite D call. The CDR3 spans 14 residues. Trimming cost V 7 bases and J 5 bases, with 14 bases left between them. Per the germline V gene, CDR1 is MNHEY and CDR2 is SVGAGI. CDR3 in DNA: TGTGCCAGCAAAATCAGCCAGGCCAATGAAAAACTGTTTTTT. It is translated as CASKISQANEKLFF.

The chain uses TRBV6-1 and TRBJ2-7; 13 bases agree with TRBD2. This CDR3 is built from 17 residues. The V gene's germline CDR1 is MNHNS and CDR2 SASEGT. The J segment lost 0 bases and the V segment lost 3 bases, leaving 5 bases of the junction unmatched. CDR3 in amino acids: CASSEGLAGFSSYEQYF. The CDR3 DNA sequence: TGTGCCAGCAGTGAGGGACTAGCGGGGTTTAGCTCCTACGAGCAGTACTTC.

Here the CDR3 DNA reads TGCGCCAGCAGCTTGGAGAGCGGGGGGCGCACCGGGGAGCTGTTTTTT. Translation gives CASSLESGGRTGELFF. The chain employs TRBV5-1 and TRBJ2-2, with 9 nucleotides matching TRBD2. In germline, CDR1 is SGHRS, CDR2 YFSETQ. Trimming took 0 bases from V and 4 from J; bases not matched to a gene: 4. This CDR3 is built from 16 residues. The whole variable domain, remainder taken from reference TRBV5-1 and TRBJ2-2, is KAGVTQTPRYLIKTRGQQVTLSCSPISGHRSVSWYQQTPGQGLQFLFEYFSETQRNKGNFPGRFSGRQFSNSRSEMNVSTLELGDSALYLCASSLESGGRTGELFFGEGSRLTVL.

This sequence joins TRBV5-1 and TRBJ2-3; TRBD2 is a possible D gene (6 bases). Trimming removed 4 bases at V and 3 bases at J, with 15 bases between. The germline V gene encodes CDR1 SGHRS and CDR2 YFSETQ. This CDR3 has 15 residues. Here the CDR3 reads CASSTLAQGTDTQYF. The CDR3 DNA reads as TGCGCCAGCAGCACACTAGCTCAGGGAACAGATACGCAGTATTTT.

This chain links TRBV4-1 with TRBJ1-1; D is perhaps TRBD1 (5 bases). CDR1 is MGHRA and CDR2 is YSYEKL in the germline V gene. The CDR3 is made up of 13 amino acids. V gave up 5 bases and J gave up 3 bases, with 10 bases separating them. CDR3 loop: CASSIAGYTEAFF. The CDR3 DNA sequence: TGCGCCAGCAGCATAGCAGGGTACACTGAAGCTTTCTTT.

The rearrangement links TRBV5-1 to TRBJ1-1; D is perhaps TRBD1 (6 bases). This CDR3 has 14 amino acids. CDR1 is SGHRS, CDR2 YFSETQ, per germline. Between the trimmed V and J ends, which lost 6 bases and 7 bases, there was a span of 19 bases. The CDR3 DNA reads as TGCGCCAGCAACCCGACAGGTCCCCAAGATGAAGCTTTCTTT. Translation: CASNPTGPQDEAFF.

V and J are TRBV5-1 and TRBJ1-2, with 9 bases fitting TRBD1. This CDR3 comprises 17 residues. J lost 7 bases, V lost 0 bases, and 13 bases had no gene match. Germline lookup yields CDR1 SGHRS and CDR2 YFSETQ. CDR3 in DNA: TGCGCCAGCAGCTTGGTTGGGACAGGGTCGGTTTTTTCTGGCTACACCTTC. It specifies CASSLVGTGSVFSGYTF.

The chain carries TRBV9 and TRBJ1-1; D is perhaps TRBD1 (6 bases). V gave up 3 bases and J gave up 1 base, with 13 bases separating them. This CDR3 has 15 amino acids. CDR1 and CDR2 (germline): SGDLS, YYNGEE. The CDR3 protein is CASSAGGHSNTEAFF. DNA for the CDR3: TGTGCCAGCAGCGCGGGGGGACACTCGAACACTGAAGCTTTCTTT. Full variable domain (missing parts from reference TRBV9 and TRBJ1-1): DSGVTQTPKHLITATGQRVTLRCSPRSGDLSVYWYQQSLDQGLQFLIQYYNGEERAKGNILERFSAQQFPDLHSELNLSSLELGDSALYFCASSAGGHSNTEAFFGQGTRLTVV.

V and J are TRBV2 and TRBJ2-3; D may be TRBD1 (6 bases). V gave up 2 bases and J gave up 4 bases, with 16 bases separating them. The germline V gene has CDR1 SNHLY and CDR2 FYNNEI. This CDR3 is 16 amino acids long. CDR3 in amino acids: CASSEFPGEVPDTQYF. The CDR3 DNA sequence: TGTGCCAGCAGTGAATTCCCAGGGGAAGTACCAGATACGCAGTATTTT.

This clone has more than one count but fewer than ten. The V and J genes are TRBV5-5 and TRBJ1-3; TRBD1 matches 10 bases. Germline V gene data show CDR1 as SGHKS and CDR2 as YYEKEE (reference sequence). Trimming cost V 3 bases and J 4 bases; bases outside gene matches: 4. CDR3 length: 15 residues. The CDR3 loop reads CASSSGQGGGNTIYF. The CDR3 bases are TGTGCCAGCAGCTCCGGACAGGGGGGAGGAAACACCATATATTTT.

The V gene is TRBV19, the J gene TRBJ2-3, with TRBD2 matching over 8 bases. In germline, CDR1 is LNHDA, CDR2 SQIVND (reference sequence). CDR3 length equals 15 residues. With 3 bases clipped from V and 3 bases from J, the junction kept 5 bases outside the gene matches. This CDR3 reads CASSIAGGRTDTQYF. In DNA form, the CDR3 reads TGTGCCAGTAGTATCGCGGGGGGCAGGACAGATACGCAGTATTTT.

This chain links TRBV19 with TRBJ2-7; D uncertain. V was trimmed by 6 bases and J by 0 bases, leaving 15 bases between them. The CDR3 length is 15 residues. Germline CDR1 LNHDA, CDR2 SQIVND (reference sequence). Here the CDR3 reads CASSPTDSLSYEQYF. CDR3 DNA sequence: TGTGCCAGTAGCCCGACGGATAGCCTCTCCTACGAGCAGTACTTC.

The chain employs TRBV27 and TRBJ2-7; the match to TRBD1 covers 8 bases. This CDR3 spans 15 amino acids. V shed 0 bases and J 5 bases; nucleotides not matched to a gene: 6. The germline V gene encodes CDR1 MNHEY and CDR2 SMNVEV (reference sequence). CDR3 loop: CASSLSRQGAHEQYF. The CDR3, as DNA: TGTGCCAGCAGTTTATCCAGGCAGGGGGCCCACGAGCAGTACTTC.

The chain employs TRBV2 and TRBJ1-2; 9 bases are a match to TRBD1. Looked up from germline, CDR1 is SNHLY and CDR2 is FYNNEI. Trimming took 5 bases from V and 8 from J; bases not matched to a gene: 6. This CDR3 has 13 residues. The CDR3 spells CASSYRGLYGYTF. The CDR3 region has the DNA TGTGCCAGCAGTTACAGGGGGCTGTACGGCTACACCTTC.

The chain joins TRBV10-3 to TRBJ2-1, with TRBD2 matching over 11 bases. With 6 bases clipped from V and 5 bases from J, the junction kept 3 bases outside the gene matches. Germline assignment: CDR1 ENHRY and CDR2 SYGVKD. The CDR3 has 14 residues. CDR3 coding DNA: TGTGCCATCAGGGGGACTAGCGGAGACAATGAGCAGTTCTTC. Translated, it gives CAIRGTSGDNEQFF.

This clone was recorded only once. The V gene is TRBV10-3, the J gene TRBJ1-1; D gene unclear. V was cut by 7 bases and J by 3 bases, with 15 bases left in between. Germline V gene lookup returns CDR1 ENHRY and CDR2 SYGVKD. CDR3 length: 14 residues. The CDR3 bases are TGTGCCATCACCTCTACAGCGGAGGACACTGAAGCTTTCTTT. Translating it yields CAITSTAEDTEAFF.

This clone was counted between two and nine times. The V and J genes are TRBV27 and TRBJ1-1; D not certain. The CDR3 sequence is 13 residues long. The germline gives CDR1 MNHEY, CDR2 SMNVEV (reference sequence). Trimming pared 1 base from V and 3 bases from J, leaving 6 bases between. The CDR3 spells CASSLWRDTEAFF. The CDR3 DNA is TGTGCCAGCAGTTTATGGAGGGACACTGAAGCTTTCTTT.

The gene calls are TRBV6-1 and TRBJ2-6; 12 bases are shared with TRBD1. J was trimmed by 3 bases and V by 3 bases; bases with no gene match: 6. There are 18 residues in the CDR3. The germline V gene has CDR1 MNHNS and CDR2 SASEGT. DNA of the CDR3: TGTGCCAGCAGTGAGGCCCGGGACAGGGGGCTTGGGGCCAACGTCCTGACTTTC. The encoded protein is CASSEARDRGLGANVLTF.

The V gene is TRBV5-1, the J gene TRBJ2-5; 8 nucleotides line up with TRBD2. The CDR3 consists of 13 residues. CDR1 and CDR2 from the germline V gene are SGHRS and YFSETQ. Losses at the gene ends were 6 bases for V and 5 bases for J; bases not matched to a gene: 6. The CDR3 region has the DNA TGCGCCAGCATGACGACGGGAGGGGAGACCCAGTACTTC. Translated: CASMTTGGETQYF. Complete variable domain (other parts from reference TRBV5-1 and TRBJ2-5): KAGVTQTPRYLIKTRGQQVTLSCSPISGHRSVSWYQQTPGQGLQFLFEYFSETQRNKGNFPGRFSGRQFSNSRSEMNVSTLELGDSALYLCASMTTGGETQYFGPGTRLLVL.

This clone was observed a single time. The V call is TRBV28, the J call TRBJ1-5; D unclear. CDR3 length equals 11 residues. Between the trimmed V and J ends, which lost 5 bases and 11 bases, there was a span of 10 bases. The germline gives CDR1 MDHEN, CDR2 SYDVKM. Here the CDR3 reads CASSVRSSQHF. The DNA for the CDR3 is TGTGCCAGCAGTGTCCGTAGTTCCCAGCATTTT.

The rearrangement uses TRBV5-1 and TRBJ1-1; weak D call: TRBD1 (5 bases). This CDR3 region has 15 residues. Germline-derived CDR1 and CDR2 are SGHRS and YFSETQ. Trimming took off 0 bases at V and 5 bases at J, with 14 bases between the two ends. The CDR3, as DNA: TGCGCCAGCAGCTTGGTGTCGCAGGGAGGAACTGAAGCTTTCTTT. It yields the protein CASSLVSQGGTEAFF.

This chain links TRBV18 with TRBJ2-1; D is perhaps TRBD1 (5 bases). In germline, CDR1 is KGHSH, CDR2 LQKENI. This CDR3 is 15 amino acids long. Between the trimmed V and J ends, which lost 3 bases and 4 bases, there was a span of 13 bases. This chain's CDR3 is CASSPSRQLYNEQFF. CDR3 sequence (DNA): TGTGCCAGCTCACCTTCGAGACAGCTATACAATGAGCAGTTCTTC.

The rearrangement joins TRBV9 to TRBJ2-5; possibly TRBD1 for D (5 bases). Trimming left V 4 bases short and J 2 bases short, with 12 bases between. The germline V gene has CDR1 SGDLS and CDR2 YYNGEE. This CDR3 comprises 14 residues. The CDR3 region is CASSPWGEQETQYF. CDR3 coding DNA: TGTGCCAGCAGCCCTTGGGGCGAGCAAGAGACCCAGTACTTC.

The chain uses TRBV13 and TRBJ2-7, with TRBD2 matching 13 bases. V lost 8 bases and J lost 3; bases outside the gene matches: 1. The length of the CDR3 is 13 residues. Germline V gene data show CDR1 as PRHDT and CDR2 as FYEKMQ (reference sequence). The CDR3 sequence is CASGTSGVYEQYF. The DNA for the CDR3 is TGTGCCAGCGGGACTAGCGGGGTCTACGAGCAGTACTTC.

The gene calls are TRBV29-1 and TRBJ2-1, with TRBD2 matching over 7 bases. The CDR3 length is 19 residues. V lost 3 bases to trimming and J lost 0 bases; unmatched junction nucleotides: 17. The V gene's germline CDR1 is SQVTM and CDR2 ANQGSEA. The CDR3, as DNA: TGCAGCGTTGAGACGGGACTCTTCACCGGGGGGAGCTCCTACAATGAGCAGTTCTTC. This gives the protein CSVETGLFTGGSSYNEQFF.

The gene calls are TRBV4-1 and TRBJ2-2; 7 nucleotides line up with TRBD2. The CDR3 extends over 17 amino acids. The V and J ends lost 3 bases and 2 bases, in that order; junction bases with no gene match: 9. Germline loops: CDR1 MGHRA, CDR2 YSYEKL. CDR3 nucleotides: TGCGCCAGCAGCCACCCATCGGGAGGACTAAACACCGGGGAGCTGTTTTTT. It encodes CASSHPSGGLNTGELFF.

The table lists this clone with a few counts. The chain couples TRBV9 to TRBJ2-3, with 11 bases that match TRBD2. CDR1 and CDR2 from the germline V gene are SGDLS and YYNGEE. The V gene end was trimmed by 3 bases and the J gene end by 3 bases; junction bases not matched to a gene: 9. The CDR3 covers 17 residues. In nucleotides, the CDR3 is TGTGCCAGCAGCGCGACTAGCGGGGCGCTAGGGACAGATACGCAGTATTTT. It translates to CASSATSGALGTDTQYF.

The chain has TRBV5-1 and TRBJ1-4, with a weak D call TRBD1 (5 bases). V was pared by 1 base and J by 7 bases, with 20 bases between. The CDR3 spans 17 residues. Germline CDR1 reads SGHRS; CDR2 reads YFSETQ. The CDR3 nucleotides are TGCGCCAGCAGCTTGAACCCCACAGGCTCAAGGGGTGAAAAACTGTTTTTT. It translates to CASSLNPTGSRGEKLFF.